This T cell receptor beta chain was documented in a study of blood T cell repertoires in COVID-19. On the study more broadly: Samples representing acute and convalescent COVID-19 were sourced from the United States, Italy and Spain. Nucleic acid was either cDNA or gDNA, and it came from T cells, B-cell-depleted T cells, or PBMCs.

CDR1 and CDR2 (germline): SNHLY, FYNNEI. The CDR3 extends over 16 amino acids. V trimming: 6 bases; J trimming: 7 bases; junction bases outside the gene matches: 13. Followed over time, Seattle patients had been enrolled while infection was active. Sequenced by immunoSEQ multiplex PCR; TCRdb stores in-frame clones only, minus some. The sample holds roughly 320,000 clones, 75% to 90% seen once. The specimen was peripheral blood. The source is a woman aged 50 to 60 with COVID-19, enrolled during active disease. The chain joins TRBV2 to TRBJ2-1, with 9 bases lining up with TRBD2. CDR3 in DNA: TGTGCCAGCAGCTCGGCGGTAGCGGGAGTTCGTAATGAGCAGTTCTTC. The encoded protein is CASSSAVAGVRNEQFF.